The text below deals with one T cell receptor beta chain. What it binds is not known. 13 Jbeta primers and 60 Vbeta primers were used for the PCR. Repertoires were generated with immunoSEQ multiplex PCR, while TCRdb's copy carries only in-frame clones and drops some. This table has tens of thousands of clones, 73% appearing once. The sample is drawn from a study of cytomegalovirus exposure and HLA in healthy donors. Study-level results: At a 0.05 false discovery rate, a later analysis found 15,000 to 20,000 TCR beta sequences to be associated with HLA alleles. Solely CMV serostatus was available to characterize immune exposure. In a later analysis, HLA-associated beta chains showed higher expansion and lower generation probabilities than comparable chains.

J gave up 9 bases and V 8 bases, and 9 bases lay outside the gene matches. Germline CDR1 and CDR2: GTSNPN and SVGIG (reference sequence). The CDR3 is made up of 13 amino acids. There were likely unrecorded immune exposures, though donors were nominally healthy when sampled. This chain joins TRBV30 and TRBJ1-6; 8 nucleotides align to TRBD1. The receptor comes from a man aged 45-60 years in good health and CMV-seronegative. Sequences were obtained from PBMCs. Written as DNA, the CDR3 is TGTGCCCGAAACTACAGGGGGAGTTCACCCCTCCACTTT. Translated, it gives CARNYRGSSPLHF.